This TCR beta chain is from a study of CD8+ T cells in alopecia areata. Study-wide findings and caveats: Whereas mice showed it more clearly, TCR sharing across patients was murkier, possibly because of HLA. Normal-skin resident alphabeta T cells also appear among scalp sample sequences.

Extracted RNA was reverse transcribed, and the resulting cDNA served as sequencing template. Only in-frame clones appear in the TCRdb table, and some are missing; sequencing was by immunoSEQ multiplex PCR. The repertoire consists of 200,000 to 300,000 clones, none detected only once. Trimming removed 3 bases at V and 0 bases at J, with 11 bases between. Per the germline V gene, CDR1 is GKSSPN and CDR2 is SITVG. The CDR3 runs 14 residues. A sort of pooled cutaneous lymph node cells used CD4, CD8alpha, NKG2D, NKG2ACE and other stains. As for this clone: Its specificity is not known. Each gene name is a mouse one. Coverage ceases 4 residues before the CDR3 finishes, and the germline J gene fills in the end.

This chain links TRBV31 with TRBJ1-2, with D perhaps matching TRBD1 (5 bases). The material sequenced was CD4+ T cells sorted from a lymph node. The source is a C3H/HeJ mouse with alopecia areata. The strain bears MHC haplotype H2-k. The CDR3 is CAWSHDSANSDYTF. CDR3 DNA (partial): TGTGCCTGGAGCCATGACAGTGCAAACTCC.